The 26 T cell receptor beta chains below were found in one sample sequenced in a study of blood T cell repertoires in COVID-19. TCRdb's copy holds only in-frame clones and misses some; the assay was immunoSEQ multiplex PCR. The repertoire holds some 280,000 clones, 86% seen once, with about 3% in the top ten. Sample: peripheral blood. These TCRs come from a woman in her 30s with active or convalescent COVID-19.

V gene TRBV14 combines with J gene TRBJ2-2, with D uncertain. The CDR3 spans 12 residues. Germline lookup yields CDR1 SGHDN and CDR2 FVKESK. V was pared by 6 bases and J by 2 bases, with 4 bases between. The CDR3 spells CASSLNTGELFF. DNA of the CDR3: TGTGCCAGCAGTCTCAACACCGGGGAGCTGTTTTTT.

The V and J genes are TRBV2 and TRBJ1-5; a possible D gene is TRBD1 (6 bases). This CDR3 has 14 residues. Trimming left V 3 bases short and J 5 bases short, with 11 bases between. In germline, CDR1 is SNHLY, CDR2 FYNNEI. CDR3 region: CASSDSGGHQPQHF. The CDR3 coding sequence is TGTGCCAGCAGTGATTCGGGGGGGCATCAGCCCCAGCATTTT. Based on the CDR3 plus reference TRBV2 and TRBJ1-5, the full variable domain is EPEVTQTPSHQVTQMGQEVILRCVPISNHLYFYWYRQILGQKVEFLVSFYNNEISEKSEIFDDQFSVERPDGSNFTLKIRSTKLEDSAMYFCASSDSGGHQPQHFGDGTRLSIL.

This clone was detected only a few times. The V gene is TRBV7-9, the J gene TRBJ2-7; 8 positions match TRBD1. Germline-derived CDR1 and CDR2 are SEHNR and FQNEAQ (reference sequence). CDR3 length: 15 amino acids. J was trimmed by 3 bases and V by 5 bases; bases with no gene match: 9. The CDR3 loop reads CASSKRQGKNYEQYF. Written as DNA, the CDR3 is TGTGCCAGCAGCAAGCGACAGGGGAAGAACTACGAGCAGTACTTC. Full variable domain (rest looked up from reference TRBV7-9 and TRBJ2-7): DTGVSQNPRHKITKRGQNVTFRCDPISEHNRLYWYRQTLGQGPEFLTYFQNEAQLEKSRLLSDRFSAERPKGSFSTLEIQRTEQGDSAMYLCASSKRQGKNYEQYFGPGTRLTVT.

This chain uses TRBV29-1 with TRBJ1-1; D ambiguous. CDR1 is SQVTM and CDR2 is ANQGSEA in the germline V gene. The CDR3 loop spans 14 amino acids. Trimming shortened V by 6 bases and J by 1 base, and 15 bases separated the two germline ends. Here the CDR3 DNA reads TGCAGCGTGGAGAGGCGGTTGACGAACACTGAAGCTTTCTTT. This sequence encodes CSVERRLTNTEAFF. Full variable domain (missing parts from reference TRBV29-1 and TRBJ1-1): SAVISQKPSRDICQRGTSLTIQCQVDSQVTMMFWYRQQPGQSLTLIATANQGSEATYESGFVIDKFPISRPNLTFSTLTVSNMSPEDSSIYLCSVERRLTNTEAFFGQGTRLTVV.

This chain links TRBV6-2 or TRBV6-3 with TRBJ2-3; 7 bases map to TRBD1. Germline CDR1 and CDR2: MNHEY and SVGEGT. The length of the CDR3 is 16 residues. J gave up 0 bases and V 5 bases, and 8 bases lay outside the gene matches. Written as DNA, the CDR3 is TGTGCCAGCAGTCGACAGGGCATTGCTAGCACAGATACGCAGTATTTT. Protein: CASSRQGIASTDTQYF.

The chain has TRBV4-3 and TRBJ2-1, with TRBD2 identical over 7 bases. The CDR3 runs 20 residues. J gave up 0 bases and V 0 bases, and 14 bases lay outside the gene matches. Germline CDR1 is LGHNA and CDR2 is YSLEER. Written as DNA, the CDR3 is TGCGCCAGCAGCCAAGATAAAGGCCCGGGAGGACTAAGCTCCTACAATGAGCAGTTCTTC. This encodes CASSQDKGPGGLSSYNEQFF.

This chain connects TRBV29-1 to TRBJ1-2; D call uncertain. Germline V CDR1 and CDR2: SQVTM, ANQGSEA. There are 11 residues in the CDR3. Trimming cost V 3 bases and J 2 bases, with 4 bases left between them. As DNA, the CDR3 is TGCAGCGTTGACCGGAACTATGGCTACACCTTC. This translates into CSVDRNYGYTF.

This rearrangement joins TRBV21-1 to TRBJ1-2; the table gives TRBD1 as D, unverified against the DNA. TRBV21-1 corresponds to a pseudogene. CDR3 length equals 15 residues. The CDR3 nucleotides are TGTGCCAGCAGCATCCTAAAGGGGGCGAACTATGGCTACACCTTC. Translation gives CASSILKGANYGYTF.

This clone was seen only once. The CDR3 DNA follows: TGTGCCTGGTGGCGGAAGGGGACTGAAGCTTTCTTT. Translated: CAWWRKGTEAFF. The chain recombines TRBV30 with TRBJ1-1, with D perhaps TRBD1 (5 bases). This CDR3 is 12 amino acids long. Germline CDR1 reads GTSNPN; CDR2 reads SVGIG (reference sequence). Trimming took off 5 bases at V and 5 bases at J, with 12 bases between the two ends.

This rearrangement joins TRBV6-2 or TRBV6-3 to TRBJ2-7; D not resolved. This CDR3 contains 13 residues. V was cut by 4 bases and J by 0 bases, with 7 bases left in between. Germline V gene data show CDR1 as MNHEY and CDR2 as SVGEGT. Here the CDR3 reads CASSFASSYEQYF. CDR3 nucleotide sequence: TGTGCCAGCAGTTTCGCCAGCTCCTACGAGCAGTACTTC.

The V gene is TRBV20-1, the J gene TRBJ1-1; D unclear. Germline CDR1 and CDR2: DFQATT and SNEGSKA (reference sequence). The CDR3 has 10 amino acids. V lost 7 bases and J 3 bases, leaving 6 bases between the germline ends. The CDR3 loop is CSGADTEAFF. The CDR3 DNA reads TGCAGTGGAGCGGACACTGAAGCTTTCTTT.

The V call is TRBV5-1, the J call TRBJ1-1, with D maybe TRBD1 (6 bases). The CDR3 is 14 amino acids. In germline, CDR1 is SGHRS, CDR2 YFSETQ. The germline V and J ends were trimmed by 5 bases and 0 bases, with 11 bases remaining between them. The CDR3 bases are TGCGCCAGCAGGCGTGGACAGATGAACACTGAAGCTTTCTTT. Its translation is CASRRGQMNTEAFF.

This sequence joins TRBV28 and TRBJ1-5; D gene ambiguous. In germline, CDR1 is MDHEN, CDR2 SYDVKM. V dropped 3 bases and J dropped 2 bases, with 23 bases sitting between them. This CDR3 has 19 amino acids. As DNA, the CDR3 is TGTGCCAGCAGTTTCTCCACTAGTGGGGTCCTGCGGGGCAATCAGCCCCAGCATTTT. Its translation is CASSFSTSGVLRGNQPQHF.

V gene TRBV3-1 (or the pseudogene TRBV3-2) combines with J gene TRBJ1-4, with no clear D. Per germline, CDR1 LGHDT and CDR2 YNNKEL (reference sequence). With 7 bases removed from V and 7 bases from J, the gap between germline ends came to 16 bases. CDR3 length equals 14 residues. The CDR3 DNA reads TGTGCCAGCAACCGGGGTAGCCTTAGTGAAAAACTGTTTTTT. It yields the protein CASNRGSLSEKLFF.

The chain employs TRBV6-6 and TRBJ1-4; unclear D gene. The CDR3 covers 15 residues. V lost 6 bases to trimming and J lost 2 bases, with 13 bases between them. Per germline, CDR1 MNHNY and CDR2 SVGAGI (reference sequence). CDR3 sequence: CASSRGGPTNEKLFF. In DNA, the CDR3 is TGTGCCAGCAGCCGCGGCGGCCCGACTAATGAAAAACTGTTTTTT.

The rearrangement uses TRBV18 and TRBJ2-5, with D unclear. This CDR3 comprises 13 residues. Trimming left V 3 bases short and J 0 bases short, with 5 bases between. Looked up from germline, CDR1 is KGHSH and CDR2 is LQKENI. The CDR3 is CASSPQYQETQYF. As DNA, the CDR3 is TGTGCCAGCTCACCCCAGTACCAAGAGACCCAGTACTTC.

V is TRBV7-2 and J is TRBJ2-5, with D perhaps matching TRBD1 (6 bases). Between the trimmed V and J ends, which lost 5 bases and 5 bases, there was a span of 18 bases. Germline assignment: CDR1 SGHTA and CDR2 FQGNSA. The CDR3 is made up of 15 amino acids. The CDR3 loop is CASSPRWGPQETQYF. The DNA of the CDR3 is TGTGCCAGCAGCCCACGGTGGGGGCCTCAGGAGACCCAGTACTTC. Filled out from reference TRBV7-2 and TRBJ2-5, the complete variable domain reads GAGVSQSPSNKVTEKGKDVELRCDPISGHTALYWYRQSLGQGLEFLIYFQGNSAPDKSGLPSDRFSAERTGGSVSTLTIQRTQQEDSAVYLCASSPRWGPQETQYFGPGTRLLVL.

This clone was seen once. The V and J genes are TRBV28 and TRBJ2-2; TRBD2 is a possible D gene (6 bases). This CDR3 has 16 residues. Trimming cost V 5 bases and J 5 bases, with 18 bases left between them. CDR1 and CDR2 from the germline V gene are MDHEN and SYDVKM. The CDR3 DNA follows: TGTGCCAGCAGTGGCATCATCGGGGGTCGTACCGGGGAGCTGTTTTTT. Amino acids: CASSGIIGGRTGELFF.

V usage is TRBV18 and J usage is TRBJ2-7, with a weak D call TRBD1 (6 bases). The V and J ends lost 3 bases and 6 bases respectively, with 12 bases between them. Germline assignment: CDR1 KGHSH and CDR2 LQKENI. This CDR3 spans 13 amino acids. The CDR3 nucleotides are TGTGCCAGCTCACCGAGACAGGACGGCGAGCAGTACTTC. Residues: CASSPRQDGEQYF.

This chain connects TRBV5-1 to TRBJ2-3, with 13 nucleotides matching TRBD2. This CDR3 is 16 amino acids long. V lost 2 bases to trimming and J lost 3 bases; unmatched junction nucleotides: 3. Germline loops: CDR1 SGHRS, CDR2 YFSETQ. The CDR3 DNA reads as TGCGCCAGCAGCTTAACTAGCGGGGGGGCAACAGATACGCAGTATTTT. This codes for CASSLTSGGATDTQYF.

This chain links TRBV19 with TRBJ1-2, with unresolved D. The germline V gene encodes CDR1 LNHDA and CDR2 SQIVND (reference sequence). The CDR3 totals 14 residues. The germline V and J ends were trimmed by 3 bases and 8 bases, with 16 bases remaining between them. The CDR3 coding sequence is TGTGCCAGTAGTATGCGGTCCGCCCCTGAGGGCTACACCTTC. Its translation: CASSMRSAPEGYTF.

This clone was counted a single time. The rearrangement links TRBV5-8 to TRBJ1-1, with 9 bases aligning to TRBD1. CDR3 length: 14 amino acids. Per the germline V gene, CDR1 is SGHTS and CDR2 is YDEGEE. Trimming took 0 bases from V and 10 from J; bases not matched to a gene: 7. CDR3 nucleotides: TGTGCCAGCAGCTTGGATCCCGGGACAGGGCCAGCTTTCTTT. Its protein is CASSLDPGTGPAFF.

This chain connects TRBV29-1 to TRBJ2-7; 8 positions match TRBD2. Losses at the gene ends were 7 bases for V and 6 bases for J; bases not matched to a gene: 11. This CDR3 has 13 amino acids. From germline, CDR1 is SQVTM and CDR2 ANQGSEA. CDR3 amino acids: CSASTGGGGEQYF. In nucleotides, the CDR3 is TGCAGCGCGAGTACCGGGGGGGGAGGCGAGCAGTACTTC.

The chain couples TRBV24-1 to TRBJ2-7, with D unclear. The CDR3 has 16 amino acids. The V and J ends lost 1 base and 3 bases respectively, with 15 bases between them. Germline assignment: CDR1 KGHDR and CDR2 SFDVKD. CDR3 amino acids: CATSDLVSRPNYEQYF. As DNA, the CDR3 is TGTGCCACCAGTGATTTAGTTAGCAGACCAAACTACGAGCAGTACTTC.

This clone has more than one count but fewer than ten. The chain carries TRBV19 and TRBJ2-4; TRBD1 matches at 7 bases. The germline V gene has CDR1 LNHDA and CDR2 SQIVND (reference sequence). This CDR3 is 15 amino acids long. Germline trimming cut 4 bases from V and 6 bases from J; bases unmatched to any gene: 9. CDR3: CASSSTGAFGNIQYF. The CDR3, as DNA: TGTGCCAGTAGTAGTACAGGGGCCTTCGGAAACATTCAGTACTTC.

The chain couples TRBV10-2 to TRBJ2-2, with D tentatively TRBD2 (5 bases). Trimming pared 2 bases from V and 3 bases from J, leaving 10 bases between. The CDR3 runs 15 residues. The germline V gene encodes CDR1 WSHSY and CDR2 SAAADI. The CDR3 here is CASSEEGPDTGELFF. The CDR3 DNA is TGCGCCAGCAGTGAGGAGGGCCCGGACACCGGGGAGCTGTTTTTT.